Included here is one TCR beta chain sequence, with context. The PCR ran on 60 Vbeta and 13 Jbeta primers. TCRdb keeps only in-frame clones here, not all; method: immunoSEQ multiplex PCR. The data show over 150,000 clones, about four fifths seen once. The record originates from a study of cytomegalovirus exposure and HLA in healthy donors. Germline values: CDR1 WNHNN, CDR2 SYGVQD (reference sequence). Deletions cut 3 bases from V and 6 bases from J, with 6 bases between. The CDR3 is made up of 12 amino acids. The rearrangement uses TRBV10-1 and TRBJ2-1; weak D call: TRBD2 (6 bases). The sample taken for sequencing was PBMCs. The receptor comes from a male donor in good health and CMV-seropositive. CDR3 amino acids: CASSDGGNEQFF. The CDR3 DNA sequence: TGCGCCAGCAGTGACGGGGGCAATGAGCAGTTCTTC.